This paragraph covers one TCR beta chain sequence. This clonotype was detected only a few times. What this receptor recognizes is not known. Base qualities are not recorded, but no much larger clone differs from it by a single base. The sample was run on an Illumina HiSeq 2500. Quantitative 5'-RACE with molecular barcodes was used to prepare TCR beta libraries. Per the source publication's procedure: A new computational method, built on a probabilistic model of VDJ rearrangement, was used to identify disease-linked TCR variants. TCRdb trimmed the raw reads at Q25, called clones with MiXCR and kept productive beta chains. When rows share a CDR3 protein, they turn into one entry using the most common DNA and genes. The authors' filters were not applied to this entry. A total of 450,000 to 550,000 distinct CDR3 sequences appear in this sample, about 5.4% of them only once. Of the sample, approximately 4% is held by the ten largest clones.

This entry comes from a study of CD8 T cells in ankylosing spondylitis (dated by TCRdb to 2016 to 2017). In the study overall: T cell receptor beta repertoires were profiled in healthy donors and ankylosing spondylitis patients so that disease-linked TCR variants could be found. The whole study cohort included 108 healthy donors and 20 to 30 ankylosing spondylitis patients. Peripheral blood was sampled, and synovial fluid was also collected from ankylosing spondylitis patients.

What the study reported, not specific to this receptor: Blood from ankylosing spondylitis patients appeared to be characterized by a TCR beta motif composed of eight highly homologous amino acid variants. Some of the motif variants had been reported before in the synovial fluid and blood of reactive arthritis patients, a finding that suggests common disease-initiation mechanisms. The disease-linked clones were reported to be significantly enriched in matched synovial fluid samples from ankylosing spondylitis patients. In peripheral blood, the disease-linked clones were found at relatively low frequencies and had a CD8+ phenotype.

Sequenced input: blood, either unsorted or a sorted T cell fraction (not recorded which). The clonotype was recovered from a male donor with ankylosing spondylitis.

The nucleotide sequence reads TGTGCCAGCAGCTTTAATGTCAGGAAACCCTACGAGCAGTACTTC. Its translation reads: CASSFNVRKPYEQYF. Recombination connected TRBV7-2 to TRBJ2-7, with an unclear D gene assignment. Trimming at the junction amounts to 3 bases on V and 2 bases on J, and the germline ends lie 14 bases apart. The germline V gene yields SGHTA for CDR1 and FQGNSA for CDR2. Its CDR3 holds 15 amino acids, cysteine through phenylalanine. Solely the CDR3 DNA is kept, with 45 bases framed from the first base.